The entry that follows covers one T cell receptor (beta chain) sequence. Its antigen remains unknown. This record belongs to a study of monozygotic twins with inflammatory bowel disease. Study-wide points: A distinction between different T cell subtypes was not possible. The data gave no support to a single strong IBD-associated signal or clonotype.

Each TCR library used about 3,500 ng of total RNA. Using eight separate reactions per sample, the authors generated cDNA. TCRdb reprocessed the 5' RACE reads and reports one entry per CDR3 protein, with no DNA. The sample holds 300,000 to 350,000 distinct CDR3 sequences. The CDR3 covers 15 residues. Germline V gene lookup returns CDR1 SGHRS and CDR2 YFSETQ. The receptor's source is a human donor with ulcerative colitis or Crohn's disease, or a healthy co-twin of an affected twin (not recorded which). Sequencing input: blood. The V call is TRBV5-1, the J call TRBJ2-1; with no DNA, the TCRdb D assignment of TRBD2 cannot be verified. The CDR3 reads CASSSLSGGSNEQFF.